The subject of this entry is one T cell receptor (beta chain). J was trimmed by 6 bases and V by 1 base; bases with no gene match: 11. Germline assignment: CDR1 LGHNT and CDR2 FRNRAP. CDR3 length equals 16 residues. The sample belongs to a study of blood T cell repertoires in COVID-19. Participant reports of clinical history set cohort assignment. The authors' processing: Amplification from reference gene primers served as the basis for estimated nucleated cell counts. Assay: immunoSEQ multiplex PCR; the TCRdb copy retains only in-frame clones and omits some. V and J calls plus clone size are reproduced from that table; the DNA served to infer D and trimming. The sample records 200,000 to 250,000 clones, more than 75% being singletons.

V is TRBV12-5 and J is TRBJ1-2, with 7 bases that match TRBD1. The sequence was collected from a man younger than 40 with acute COVID-19. Material: PBMCs or T cells enriched from blood (not recorded which). CDR3: CASGLEIGGVPNGYTF. The CDR3 DNA reads TGTGCTAGTGGTTTGGAAATAGGGGGCGTCCCCAATGGCTACACCTTC. The full variable domain, its missing parts supplied by reference TRBV12-5 and TRBJ1-2, is DARVTQTPRHKVTEMGQEVTMRCQPILGHNTVFWYRQTMMQGLELLAYFRNRAPLDDSGMPKDRFSAEMPDATLATLKIQPSEPRDSAVYFCASGLEIGGVPNGYTFGSGTRLTVV.